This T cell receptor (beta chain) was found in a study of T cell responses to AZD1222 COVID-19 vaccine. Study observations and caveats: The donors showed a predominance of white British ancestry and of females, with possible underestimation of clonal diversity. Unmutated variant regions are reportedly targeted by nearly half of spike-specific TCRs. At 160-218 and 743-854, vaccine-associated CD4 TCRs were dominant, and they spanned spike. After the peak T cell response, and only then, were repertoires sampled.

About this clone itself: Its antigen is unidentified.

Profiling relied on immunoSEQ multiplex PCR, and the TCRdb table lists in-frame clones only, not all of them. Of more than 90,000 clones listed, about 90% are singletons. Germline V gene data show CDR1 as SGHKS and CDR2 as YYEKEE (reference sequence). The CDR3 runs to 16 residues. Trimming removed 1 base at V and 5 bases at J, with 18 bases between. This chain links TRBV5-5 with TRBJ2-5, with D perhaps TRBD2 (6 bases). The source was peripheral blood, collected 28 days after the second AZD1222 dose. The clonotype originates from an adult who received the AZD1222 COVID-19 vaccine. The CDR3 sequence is CASSLTSRDSRETQYF. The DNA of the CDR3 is TGTGCCAGCAGCTTGACTTCGAGGGACTCGCGGGAGACCCAGTACTTC.